These T cell receptor beta chains were read from a single sample in a study of T-cell memory formation after mild COVID-19. TCRdb independently ran MiXCR on the 5' RACE reads; one entry per CDR3 protein. The table lists 280,000 or so distinct CDR3 sequences, over 15% of them singletons. The sequencing sample was made of PBMCs or a T cell subset sorted from them (not recorded which). Receptors originate from a man aged 18 to 30 who had mild COVID-19 (a few samples of this study predate the infection). Cell type and time point are not known. Both conserved end residues are part of each CDR3. Fields, in order: D gene, V gene, clone size, J gene, CDR3 protein, CDR3 DNA. A D gene is named only where the DNA matches it firmly. A row's size may be missing; if present it is once, few, many or a size class.

.,TRBV7-2,few,TRBJ1-4,CASSLGRGTPKLEKLFF,TGTGCCAGCAGCTTAGGGCGGGGGACACCAAAGCTCGAAAAACTGTTTTTT
TRBD1,TRBV20-1,.,TRBJ2-4,CSAGGRDRDAKNIQYF,TGCAGTGCCGGGGGCCGGGACAGGGACGCCAAAAACATTCAGTACTTC
TRBD1,TRBV28,.,TRBJ1-2,CASSRGQGDGYTF,TGTGCCAGCAGCCGGGGACAGGGGGATGGCTACACCTTC
.,TRBV18,.,TRBJ1-2,CASSPGERANYGYTF,TGTGCCAGCTCACCAGGAGAGAGAGCTAACTATGGCTACACCTTC
TRBD2,TRBV5-5,few,TRBJ2-1,CASSHSAGEGSEQFF,TGTGCCAGCAGCCACTCAGCGGGGGAAGGAAGTGAGCAGTTCTTC
.,TRBV7-9,.,TRBJ2-7,CASSLTPGSEQYF,TGTGCCAGCAGCTTGACGCCGGGGAGCGAGCAGTACTTC
TRBD2,TRBV10-3,few,TRBJ2-3,CAISESLAGADTQYF,TGTGCCATCAGTGAGTCACTAGCGGGGGCAGATACGCAGTATTTT
.,TRBV7-9,.,TRBJ2-6,CASSLEGGPGANVLTF,TGTGCCAGCAGCTTGGAGGGGGGTCCTGGGGCCAACGTCCTGACTTTC
TRBD1,TRBV7-9,.,TRBJ2-5,CASSLDWTGRYETQYF,TGTGCCAGCAGCTTAGACTGGACAGGGCGGTATGAGACCCAGTACTTC
.,TRBV20-1,.,TRBJ1-1,CSALSELAFF,TGCAGTGCTTTGAGTGAACTGGCTTTCTTT
.,TRBV11-1,.,TRBJ1-1,CASSLATRNTEAFF,TGTGCCAGCAGCTTGGCTACAAGGAACACTGAAGCTTTCTTT
TRBD2,TRBV5-1,few,TRBJ2-3,CASSWGLQSSTDTQYF,TGCGCCAGCAGTTGGGGACTACAATCTAGCACAGATACGCAGTATTTT
.,TRBV5-4,many,TRBJ2-5,CASSPRGQQSKETQYF,TGTGCCAGCAGCCCGCGCGGACAGCAATCTAAAGAGACCCAGTACTTC
.,TRBV7-8,.,TRBJ1-6,CASSIGTTGSPLHF,TGTGCCAGCAGCATCGGGACAACCGGTTCACCCCTCCACTTT
.,TRBV7-9,.,TRBJ1-2,CASSGGTATRYGYTF,TGTGCCAGCAGCGGAGGGACGGCCACCCGCTATGGCTACACCTTC
.,TRBV24-1,few,TRBJ2-5,CATSDPRTAGETQYF,TGTGCCACCAGTGACCCTCGGACCGCGGGGGAGACCCAGTACTTC